This is a list of T cell receptor beta chains from one sample in a study of naive and memory T cell subsets. TCRdb reprocessed the 5' RACE reads with MiXCR, giving one entry per CDR3 protein. The repertoire holds more than 45,000 distinct CDR3 sequences, with over 3.5% as singletons. These receptors all come from a female donor in good health. The CDR3 runs from the conserved cysteine through the conserved F or W. Fields, in order: D gene, V gene, J gene, clone size, CDR3 DNA, CDR3 protein. A D gene is named only where the DNA matches it firmly. Only part of the rows carry a size: once, few, many, or a class if the clone is expanded.

.,TRBV12-3/TRBV12-4,TRBJ1-1,many,TGTGCCAGCAGATCGGATTTTGGGGCTTTCTTT,CASRSDFGAFF
.,TRBV7-8,TRBJ2-3,.,TGTGCCAGCAGCTTAGTCGGCAGGAGCACAGATACGCAGTATTTT,CASSLVGRSTDTQYF
.,TRBV20-1,TRBJ2-7,many,TGCAGTGCCGGGGGGGGGCCCGGGACAGGAACCTTCTCCTACGAGCAGTACTTC,CSAGGGPGTGTFSYEQYF
TRBD2,TRBV5-1,TRBJ2-1,many,TGCGCCAGCAGCTTAACCGGGACTAGCATCGATGAGCAGTTCTTC,CASSLTGTSIDEQFF
.,TRBV3-1,TRBJ2-2,many,TGTGCCAGCAGCCAAATTTTGGCGGGGACCACCGGGGAGCTGTTTTTT,CASSQILAGTTGELFF
.,TRBV24-1,TRBJ2-2,.,TGTGCCACCAGTGACCCGATATCGGGCCGAACCGGGGAGCTGTTTTTT,CATSDPISGRTGELFF
.,TRBV10-2,TRBJ2-7,few,TGCGCCAGCAGACCGGGATTAGCACCAACCTACGAGCAGTACTTC,CASRPGLAPTYEQYF
.,TRBV19,TRBJ2-2,few,TGTGCCAGTAGTATAGGGCATAGAGGTGAAGGTGTCACCGGGGAGCTGTTTTTT,CASSIGHRGEGVTGELFF
.,TRBV15,TRBJ2-7,many,TGTGCCACCAGCAGAGATCCCAGCTACGAGCAGTACTTC,CATSRDPSYEQYF
.,TRBV20-1,TRBJ1-2,many,TGCAGCTCTACTTTGAGTGGGGGCTACACCTTC,CSSTLSGGYTF
.,TRBV20-1,TRBJ2-6,many,TGCAGTGCTAGTATCGGTTCTGGGGCCAACGTCCTGACTTTC,CSASIGSGANVLTF
.,TRBV13,TRBJ2-5,many,TGTGCCAGCAGCTTACGGACTGGAGGGGGAAACCAAGAGACCCAGTACTTC,CASSLRTGGGNQETQYF
TRBD2,TRBV9,TRBJ2-7,many,TGTGCCAGCAGCGTTGGACTAGCGGGAGGCTACGAGCAGTACTTC,CASSVGLAGGYEQYF
.,TRBV7-2,TRBJ2-3,many,TGTGCCAGCAGTCCTACTAGAATCCACACAGATACGCAGTATTTT,CASSPTRIHTDTQYF
TRBD2,TRBV4-1,TRBJ2-7,many,TGCGCCAGCAGCCAAGTAAAAACTAGCGCATACGAGCAGTACTTC,CASSQVKTSAYEQYF
.,TRBV24-1,TRBJ2-1,many,TGTGCCACCAGTCCTAGTATGATTAGTGCGCAGTTCTTC,CATSPSMISAQFF
TRBD1,TRBV12-3/TRBV12-4,TRBJ1-4,many,TGTGCCAGCAGTCCACGGACAGGGGATGAAAAACTGTTTTTT,CASSPRTGDEKLFF
TRBD2,TRBV7-8,TRBJ2-5,many,TGTGCCAGCAGCCAGGCACTAGCGGGAGTCATGCAAGAGACCCAGTACTTC,CASSQALAGVMQETQYF
TRBD1,TRBV14,TRBJ2-1,.,TGTGCCAGCAGCCAAGATATAGGACAGGGGGCGAATGAGCAGTTCTTC,CASSQDIGQGANEQFF
.,TRBV29-1,TRBJ2-1,many,TGCAGCGCATCTCCTACAGGGAATGAGCAGTTCTTC,CSASPTGNEQFF
.,TRBV5-1,TRBJ2-5,.,TGCGCCAGCAGCTTGGGCTCACAGTACCAAGAGACCCAGTACTTC,CASSLGSQYQETQYF
.,TRBV27,TRBJ2-5,many,TGTGCCAGCAGTTTGGTTGGTACAGCAGGGTGGGGAGAGACCCAGTACTTC,CASSLVGTAGWGETQYF
TRBD1,TRBV6-6,TRBJ2-7,many,TGTGCCAGCATCCAGGGGGCCCCCTTCTACGAGCAGTACTTC,CASIQGAPFYEQYF
TRBD1,TRBV25-1,TRBJ2-3,many,TGTGCCAGCAGTGATATTGGACAGGGGGCGACAGATACGCAGTATTTT,CASSDIGQGATDTQYF
TRBD2,TRBV13,TRBJ2-1,many,TGTGCCAGCAGCCTCAGCTCGACTAGCAGCAATGAGCAGTTCTTC,CASSLSSTSSNEQFF
TRBD2,TRBV5-4,TRBJ2-3,many,TGTGCCAGCAGCTTGGCCGGACTAGCGGGAGTGTTAAGCACAGATACGCAGTATTTT,CASSLAGLAGVLSTDTQYF
.,TRBV9,TRBJ2-1,many,TGTGCCAGCAGCGTAGGAGTGCCGGTTGATAGGGGGCGGGAGAGGAATGAGCAGTTCTTC,CASSVGVPVDRGRERNEQFF
.,TRBV10-2,TRBJ2-2,many,TGCGCCAGCAATCTAGTAGGGGACACCGGGGAGCTGTTTTTT,CASNLVGDTGELFF
.,TRBV30,TRBJ2-3,many,TGTGCCTGGAGCACACGGGCGGGAACAGATACGCAGTATTTT,CAWSTRAGTDTQYF
.,TRBV28,TRBJ1-2,few,TGTGCCAGCAGTGCCTCCGGCAGGGTCTACTATGGCGACACCTTC,CASSASGRVYYGDTF
.,TRBV7-9,TRBJ1-4,many,TGTGCCAGCAGCCCCCGTCATGAAAAACTGTTTTTT,CASSPRHEKLFF
TRBD1,TRBV4-1,TRBJ1-1,many,TGCGCCAGCAGCCAACTAACAGGACCGGGACAGGGACGCACTGAAGCTTTCTTT,CASSQLTGPGQGRTEAFF
TRBD2,TRBV13,TRBJ2-7,many,TGTGCCAGCAGCTTAGGAGGACTAGCGGATTCCTACGAGCAGTACTTC,CASSLGGLADSYEQYF
.,TRBV7-2,TRBJ2-1,many,TGTGCCAGCAGCTTCCCTAGGGGGGGCTCCATGGACGGTGAGCAGTTCTTC,CASSFPRGGSMDGEQFF
.,TRBV25-1,TRBJ2-2,many,TGTGCCAGCAGTGAATATAAGGACACCGGGGAGCTGTTTTTT,CASSEYKDTGELFF
.,TRBV21-1,TRBJ2-1,many,TGTGCCAGCAGCAAAGCGCCGTTCCAGAACCGAGCAGGGGGCTCTGGTACGGTTGAGCAGTTCTTC,CASSKAPFQNRAGGSGTVEQFF
TRBD2,TRBV12-3/TRBV12-4,TRBJ2-7,many,TGTGCCAGCAGTTTTAGCGGGTCCTACGAGCAGTACTTC,CASSFSGSYEQYF
.,TRBV29-1,TRBJ2-1,few,TGCAGCGTTGATACCACCGGGACCGCCAATGAGCAGTTCTTC,CSVDTTGTANEQFF
.,TRBV27,TRBJ2-5,many,TGTGCCAGCAGTAGCACATGGGGGACCCAGTACTTC,CASSSTWGTQYF
TRBD1,TRBV6-6,TRBJ1-1,many,TGTGCCGCCCTGGACAGGGTGAACACTGAAGCTTTCTTT,CAALDRVNTEAFF
.,TRBV19,TRBJ2-1,many,TGTGCCAGTAGTACTGCTGGGCTACGGGATGAGCAGTTCTTC,CASSTAGLRDEQFF
.,TRBV21-1,TRBJ1-2,many,TGTGCCAGCAGCACAAAGTGTCTGCGGGAAGGGGCTAACTATGGCTACACCTTC,CASSTKCLREGANYGYTF
.,TRBV29-1,TRBJ2-5,medium-sized,TGCAGCGTTGAGGGGGCGGGAAGAGAGACCCAGTACTTC,CSVEGAGRETQYF
.,TRBV20-1,TRBJ2-6,many,TGCAGTGCTTGGGGCTCTGGGGCCAACGTCCTGACTTTC,CSAWGSGANVLTF
.,TRBV5-1,TRBJ1-4,.,TGCGCCAGCAGCTTCGGACAGCCTAATGAAAAACTGTTTTTT,CASSFGQPNEKLFF
.,TRBV27,TRBJ1-5,many,TGTGCCAGCAGTTATGGCGGGGGGAGCAATCAGCCCCAGCATTTT,CASSYGGGSNQPQHF
.,TRBV20-1,TRBJ2-5,few,TGCAGTGCTAGAGATCTCGGGACGGTACAAGAGACCCAGTACTTC,CSARDLGTVQETQYF
.,TRBV29-1,TRBJ1-1,many,TGCAGCGTTTCTTCGGGGTCTGGCACTGAAGCTTTCTTT,CSVSSGSGTEAFF
.,TRBV4-2,TRBJ1-1,many,TGTGCCAGCAGCCAAGAGTGGGATACCACTGAAGCTTTCTTT,CASSQEWDTTEAFF
.,TRBV25-1,TRBJ1-5,many,TGTGCCAGCAGTGGTAGGGGGGGCAATCAGCCCCAGCATTTT,CASSGRGGNQPQHF
.,TRBV19,TRBJ2-7,many,TGTGCCAGTAGTGGGAATTCCTACGAGCAGTACTTC,CASSGNSYEQYF
.,TRBV29-1,TRBJ1-2,many,TGCAGCGTTGAAAAAGGCCAGACTAACTATGGCTACACCTTC,CSVEKGQTNYGYTF
.,TRBV29-1,TRBJ2-7,many,TGCAGCGGGCCCCCCAGGGGATACGAGCAGTACTTC,CSGPPRGYEQYF
TRBD2,TRBV24-1,TRBJ2-1,many,TGTGCCACCAGTGTAGCGGGGAGACTCTACAATGAGCAGTTCTTC,CATSVAGRLYNEQFF
.,TRBV28,TRBJ1-1,many,TGTGCCAGCAGTTTATTATACGTGGCAGCTTTCTTT,CASSLLYVAAFF
TRBD2,TRBV5-5,TRBJ2-7,many,TGTGCCAGCAGCTCCCCTAGCGGGAATTTCGAGCAGTACTTC,CASSSPSGNFEQYF
TRBD2,TRBV29-1,TRBJ2-3,many,TGCAGCGTTGGACTAGCGGGTATCACAGATACGCAGTATTTT,CSVGLAGITDTQYF
.,TRBV4-3,TRBJ2-7,many,TGCGCCAGCAGCCAAGCTTTTGGCACCGCCTACGAGCAGTACTTC,CASSQAFGTAYEQYF
.,TRBV25-1,TRBJ2-7,many,TGTGCCAGCAGTGAGGGATTCCGAGACAGGACAGCCTACGAGCAGTACTTC,CASSEGFRDRTAYEQYF